The 17 T cell receptor beta chains below all came from one sample that was sequenced in a study of blood T cells in healthy people across ages. Next came a second PCR, run for about 7 to 12 cycles, which used a sample-barcoded 5' primer along with a J-beta primer mix. TCRdb called the 5' RACE reads again in MiXCR, with one record for every CDR3 protein. The table lists more than 650,000 distinct CDR3 sequences, approximately 21% of them singletons. Sequenced sample: blood. These receptors were obtained from a man between 65 and 85 years old in good health.

This chain uses TRBV5-5 with TRBJ1-1, with 8 bases aligning to TRBD1. The germline V gene has CDR1 SGHKS and CDR2 YYEKEE (reference sequence). CDR3 size: 16 residues. With V trimmed by 1 base and J by 4 bases, 9 bases remained unmatched. For the CDR3, the DNA is TGTGCCAGCAGCTTGACGGCCAGGGGGCTAGGCACTGAAGCTTTCTTT. Its translation is CASSLTARGLGTEAFF.

CDR3 loop: CASSLSVGGETQYF. As DNA, the CDR3 is TGTGCCAGCAGTTTAAGTGTAGGTGGCGAGACCCAGTACTTC. This chain connects TRBV12-3 or TRBV12-4 to TRBJ2-5; D call uncertain. This CDR3 comprises 14 residues. Trimming took 2 bases from V and 5 from J, leaving 12 bases between them.

V gene TRBV10-3 combines with J gene TRBJ2-1; 9 bases are shared with TRBD2. The germline V gene has CDR1 ENHRY and CDR2 SYGVKD. The V and J ends lost 5 bases and 9 bases, in that order; junction bases with no gene match: 8. The CDR3 is 14 residues long. The CDR3 nucleotides read TGTGCCATCAGTCCGGGACTAGCAACGGTTGAGCAGTTCTTC. This gives the protein CAISPGLATVEQFF.

DNA for the CDR3: TGCGCCAGCAGCTCCGGGGCGGAAGAGACCCAGTACTTC. It is translated as CASSSGAEETQYF. The V gene is TRBV5-1, the J gene TRBJ2-5; TRBD1 or TRBD2 may be the D gene (5 bases each). CDR1 is SGHRS and CDR2 is YFSETQ in the germline V gene. The CDR3 runs 13 residues. V dropped 3 bases and J dropped 3 bases, with 9 bases sitting between them.

The chain combines TRBV13 with TRBJ2-2; D is perhaps TRBD2 (6 bases). Germline CDR1 PRHDT, CDR2 FYEKMQ (reference sequence). The V gene lost 3 bases and the J gene lost 4 bases, with 15 bases spanning the gap. CDR3 length: 16 amino acids. The CDR3 bases are TGTGCCAGCAGCTTCCAATTCGCGGAGGGCACCGGGGAGCTGTTTTTT. Translated: CASSFQFAEGTGELFF. Together with reference TRBV13 and TRBJ2-2, the CDR3 gives the full variable domain: AAGVIQSPRHLIKEKRETATLKCYPIPRHDTVYWYQQGPGQDPQFLISFYEKMQSDKGSIPDRFSAQQFSDYHSELNMSSLELGDSALYFCASSFQFAEGTGELFFGEGSRLTVL.

This chain links TRBV10-3 with TRBJ2-7; no clear D. CDR3 length: 10 residues. In germline, CDR1 is ENHRY, CDR2 SYGVKD. Trimming cost V 2 bases and J 12 bases, with 8 bases left between them. The CDR3 nucleotides read TGTGCCATCAGTGAGCTAAGGTCGTACGTC. Translated, it gives CAISELRSYV.

The J gene is TRBJ2-1, the V gene TRBV24-1, with 9 bases identical to TRBD1. Per the germline V gene, CDR1 is KGHDR and CDR2 is SFDVKD. V lost 7 bases and J lost 7; bases outside the gene matches: 13. This CDR3 spans 16 amino acids. The CDR3, as DNA: TGTGCCACCAGGAACAGGGGGCAAGATCCTAAGAATGAGCAGTTCTTC. It codes for CATRNRGQDPKNEQFF.

This clonotype has only a few counts. This sequence joins TRBV7-2 and TRBJ2-3; 10 bases agree with TRBD2. This CDR3 spans 16 amino acids. CDR1 and CDR2 (germline): SGHTA, FQGNSA. Trimming at V came to 5 bases and at J to 4 bases, leaving 9 bases not matched to a gene. As DNA, the CDR3 is TGTGCCAGCAGCCCTACCGGGACTAGCGTAGCAGATACGCAGTATTTT. It is translated as CASSPTGTSVADTQYF.

This chain connects TRBV24-1 to TRBJ2-1; 9 bases align to TRBD2. The ends lost 7 bases at V and 2 bases at J; junction bases unmatched: 5. The CDR3 loop spans 15 amino acids. Germline loops: CDR1 KGHDR, CDR2 SFDVKD. CDR3 residues: CATREAGGPYNEQFF. CDR3 bases: TGTGCCACCAGAGAAGCGGGAGGCCCCTACAATGAGCAGTTCTTC.

This chain connects TRBV12-5 to TRBJ2-3; TRBD1 matches at 9 bases. The CDR3 is made up of 14 amino acids. Looked up from germline, CDR1 is LGHNT and CDR2 is FRNRAP. J lost 6 bases, V lost 4 bases, and 5 bases had no gene match. CDR3 loop: CASGSMTGGDTQYF. For the CDR3, the DNA is TGTGCTAGTGGTTCGATGACAGGGGGTGATACGCAGTATTTT.

The V gene is TRBV14, the J gene TRBJ2-1; the D is unclear. CDR1 and CDR2 (germline): SGHDN, FVKESK. V shed 4 bases and J shed 1 base, with 11 bases lying between them. The CDR3 runs 15 residues. DNA for the CDR3: TGTGCCAGCAGCCCCAACACGGTTTCCTACAATGAGCAGTTCTTC. This translates into CASSPNTVSYNEQFF.

The chain couples TRBV5-6 to TRBJ1-2; tentatively, D is TRBD1 (6 bases). V lost 0 bases and J lost 3, with 12 bases in between. The germline V gene encodes CDR1 SGHDT and CDR2 YYEEEE. CDR3 length equals 15 residues. CDR3 in DNA: TGTGCCAGCAGCTTGGTGGGGGGGGGCGACTATGGCTACACCTTC. Protein product: CASSLVGGGDYGYTF. The full variable domain, in which reference TRBV5-6 and TRBJ1-2 provide the parts outside the CDR3, is DAGVTQSPTHLIKTRGQQVTLRCSPKSGHDTVSWYQQALGQGPQFIFQYYEEEERQRGNFPDRFSGHQFPNYSSELNVNALLLGDSALYLCASSLVGGGDYGYTFGSGTRLTVV.

This sequence joins TRBV2 and TRBJ1-3, with 7 bases matching TRBD1. CDR3 length: 15 amino acids. With 7 bases clipped from V and 3 bases from J, the junction kept 9 bases outside the gene matches. Germline V gives CDR1 SNHLY, CDR2 FYNNEI. CDR3 region: CASMGQGVVGNTIYF. The DNA for the CDR3 is TGTGCCAGCATGGGGCAGGGGGTAGTTGGAAACACCATATATTTT.

This clonotype was seen a few times. The rearrangement joins TRBV14 to TRBJ2-1; D gene uncertain. CDR1 and CDR2 from the germline V gene are SGHDN and FVKESK. The CDR3 extends over 14 amino acids. Trimming removed 4 bases at V and 1 base at J, with 8 bases between. The CDR3 region is CASSRGISYNEQFF. DNA of the CDR3: TGTGCCAGCAGCCGGGGAATTTCCTACAATGAGCAGTTCTTC.

Details on this clonotype: One base away lies a much larger clone, so this may be a sequencing read error. No conserved phenylalanine or tryptophan ends this CDR3, so it is likely a read error. The rearrangement uses TRBV6-6 and TRBJ2-3; D is possibly TRBD1 (5 bases). This CDR3 spans 14 amino acids. Germline CDR1 is MNHNY and CDR2 is SVGAGI (reference sequence). V lost 2 bases, J lost 6 bases, and 12 bases lay in between. CDR3 sequence reads: CASSYAKGLDTQYL. The CDR3 bases are TGTGCCAGCAGTTACGCGAAGGGGCTCGATACGCAGTATCTT.

The chain couples TRBV20-1 to TRBJ2-2; no reliable D call. The CDR3 extends over 15 amino acids. From germline, CDR1 is DFQATT and CDR2 SNEGSKA (reference sequence). The V gene lost 0 bases and the J gene lost 0 bases, with 8 bases spanning the gap. The CDR3 reads CSAREDYSNTGELFF. The CDR3 nucleotides are TGCAGTGCTAGAGAGGATTACTCGAACACCGGGGAGCTGTTTTTT.

This clonotype has ten or more counts. The chain is built from TRBV25-1 and TRBJ2-3; 7 nucleotides line up with TRBD1. This CDR3 region has 15 residues. CDR1 MGHDK and CDR2 SYGVNS come from the germline V gene. Losses at the gene ends were 3 bases for V and 3 bases for J; bases not matched to a gene: 6. DNA of the CDR3: TGTGCCAGCAGTGATCCCAGGGGGATAACAGATACGCAGTATTTT. It specifies CASSDPRGITDTQYF.